This T cell receptor beta chain derives from a study of T-cell memory formation after mild COVID-19. Study results and caveats: A subset of responding clones appeared in pre-infection memory, suggesting cross-reactive memory joined.

This clonotype was counted only a few times. Its target is not known. MiXCR was run by TCRdb on the 5' RACE reads, yielding one entry per CDR3 protein. The sample yields 350,000 or so distinct CDR3 sequences, 20% to 25% seen once. V shed 4 bases and J shed 6 bases, with 5 bases lying between them. CDR1 SGHRS and CDR2 YFSETQ come from the germline V gene. This CDR3 region has 12 residues. This sequence originates from a man between 18 and 35 years old who had mild COVID-19 (a few samples of this study predate the infection). Cell type and time point are not known. The sequenced material came from PBMCs or a T cell subset sorted from them (not recorded which). V usage is TRBV5-1 and J usage is TRBJ2-6, with D perhaps TRBD2 (5 bases). The CDR3 region has the DNA TGCGCCAGCAGCCGGGAGGCCAACGTCCTGACTTTC. Amino acids: CASSREANVLTF.